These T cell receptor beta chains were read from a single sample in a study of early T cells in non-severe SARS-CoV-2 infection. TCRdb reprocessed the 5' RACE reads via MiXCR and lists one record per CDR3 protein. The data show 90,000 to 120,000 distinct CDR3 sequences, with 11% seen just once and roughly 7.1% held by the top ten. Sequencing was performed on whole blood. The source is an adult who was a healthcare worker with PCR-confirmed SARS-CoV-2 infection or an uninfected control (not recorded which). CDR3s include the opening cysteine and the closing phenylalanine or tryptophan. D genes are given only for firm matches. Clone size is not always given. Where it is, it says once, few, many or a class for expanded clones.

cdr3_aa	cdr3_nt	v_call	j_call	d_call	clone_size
CASSLGKVDPVFF	TGTGCCAGCAGCTTAGGAAAGGTGGACCCTGTGTTCTTC	TRBV5-4	TRBJ2-1	.	few
CSARAGGRGTQYF	TGCAGTGCTAGAGCGGGAGGCCGGGGGACCCAGTACTTC	TRBV20-1	TRBJ2-5	TRBD2	many
CSAKHFLKTDYEQYF	TGCAGTGCAAAACATTTCTTGAAGACCGATTACGAGCAGTACTTC	TRBV20-1	TRBJ2-7	.	many
CASSLGRATYEQYF	TGTGCCAGCAGTTTGGGCAGGGCAACCTACGAGCAGTACTTC	TRBV6-5	TRBJ2-7	.	many
CASSASDTQYF	TGTGCCAGCAGCGCATCAGATACGCAGTATTTT	TRBV7-9	TRBJ2-3	.	few
CASSTTTSGAGANVLTF	TGTGCCAGCAGTACCACGACTAGCGGGGCTGGGGCCAACGTCCTGACTTTC	TRBV12-3/TRBV12-4	TRBJ2-6	TRBD2	.
CASSPSWLAEETQYF	TGTGCCAGCAGCCCCTCGTGGCTAGCGGAAGAGACCCAGTACTTC	TRBV6-2/TRBV6-3	TRBJ2-5	TRBD2	few
CASSIAGDIDEQYF	TGTGCCAGCAGCATAGCTGGGGACATCGACGAGCAGTACTTC	TRBV11-2	TRBJ2-7	.	.
CASSLDTTPLGPDTQYF	TGCGCCAGCAGCTTGGACACTACTCCGCTGGGACCAGATACGCAGTATTTT	TRBV5-1	TRBJ2-3	.	many
CAISESSLTGELFF	TGTGCCATCAGTGAGTCATCGCTCACCGGGGAGCTGTTTTTT	TRBV10-3	TRBJ2-2	.	many
CASSGRQAETQYF	TGTGCCAGCAGCGGCCGACAGGCAGAGACCCAGTACTTC	TRBV11-2	TRBJ2-5	.	many
CASSFMGAYEQYF	TGTGCCAGCAGTTTCATGGGGGCCTACGAGCAGTACTTC	TRBV12-3/TRBV12-4	TRBJ2-7	.	many
CSASSILAGGNEQFF	TGCAGTGCTAGCAGTATCCTAGCGGGCGGCAATGAGCAGTTCTTC	TRBV20-1	TRBJ2-1	TRBD2	few
CASSLEHGTGHLSPLHF	TGTGCCAGCAGTTTGGAGCACGGAACGGGACACCTTTCACCCCTCCACTTT	TRBV28	TRBJ1-6	.	.
CASSYWTGVQPQHF	TGTGCCAGCAGTTACTGGACAGGAGTCCAGCCCCAGCATTTT	TRBV6-2/TRBV6-3	TRBJ1-5	TRBD1	.
CASSLSPLTNTGELFF	TGTGCCAGCAGCTTATCCCCCCTAACGAACACCGGGGAGCTGTTTTTT	TRBV7-9	TRBJ2-2	.	.
CASSLEGGLSTGELFF	TGTGCCAGCAGCTTAGAAGGGGGCCTTTCCACCGGGGAGCTGTTTTTT	TRBV5-4	TRBJ2-2	TRBD1	many
CASSLPPTTGANVLTF	TGTGCCAGCAGCCTGCCCCCGACGACCGGGGCCAACGTCCTGACTTTC	TRBV5-4	TRBJ2-6	.	few
CASSLGGGLLFF	TGTGCCAGCAGTTTAGGAGGTGGTTTGCTGTTTTTT	TRBV12-3/TRBV12-4	TRBJ2-2	.	.
CACMRRGQGAPEQYF	TGTGCCTGTATGCGAAGGGGACAGGGGGCGCCCGAGCAGTACTTC	TRBV30	TRBJ2-7	TRBD1	many
CASSLGQVASYNEQFF	TGCGCCAGCAGCTTAGGCCAGGTGGCCTCCTACAATGAGCAGTTCTTC	TRBV5-1	TRBJ2-1	.	.
CASSVGGSNQPQHF	TGTGCCAGCAGCGTAGGGGGGAGCAATCAGCCCCAGCATTTT	TRBV12-3/TRBV12-4	TRBJ1-5	.	many
CATSREAASFEKLFF	TGTGCCACCAGCAGAGAAGCGGCTTCGTTTGAAAAACTGTTTTTT	TRBV15	TRBJ1-4	.	.
CASSWGPLSYNEQFF	TGTGCCAGCAGTTGGGGACCACTCTCCTACAATGAGCAGTTCTTC	TRBV12-3/TRBV12-4	TRBJ2-1	.	few
CASSLTNSGNTIYF	TGTGCCAGCAGTTTGACAAACTCTGGAAACACCATATATTTT	TRBV27	TRBJ1-3	.	many
CASSAGLAGRADTQYF	TGTGCCAGCAGCGCCGGACTAGCGGGACGGGCAGATACGCAGTATTTT	TRBV7-2	TRBJ2-3	TRBD2	many
CASSAQGYEQYF	TGTGCCAGCAGTGCACAGGGTTACGAGCAGTACTTC	TRBV25-1	TRBJ2-7	.	.
CASSALGGPNQPQHF	TGTGCCAGCAGTGCCTTAGGGGGTCCAAATCAGCCCCAGCATTTT	TRBV7-9	TRBJ1-5	.	many
CSARGAIHEQFF	TGCAGTGCTAGGGGCGCCATCCATGAGCAGTTCTTC	TRBV20-1	TRBJ2-1	.	few
CAISDSLTRVNNEQFF	TGTGCCATCAGTGATAGTCTGACTAGAGTCAACAATGAGCAGTTCTTC	TRBV10-3	TRBJ2-1	.	many
CASSKGSGYGYTF	TGTGCCAGCAGTAAGGGCTCTGGATATGGCTACACCTTC	TRBV6-6	TRBJ1-2	.	.
CASSLMRPAMNTEAFF	TGTGCCAGCAGTTTAATGCGTCCGGCAATGAACACTGAAGCTTTCTTT	TRBV28	TRBJ1-1	.	many
CASSLLENEQFF	TGTGCCAGCAGTTTATTGGAAAATGAGCAGTTCTTC	TRBV28	TRBJ2-1	.	few
CASSLGPGNYGYTF	TGCGCCAGCAGCTTGGGGCCAGGCAACTATGGCTACACCTTC	TRBV5-1	TRBJ1-2	.	few
CSAPGIATSYNEQFF	TGCAGTGCCCCAGGAATAGCGACCTCCTACAATGAGCAGTTCTTC	TRBV20-1	TRBJ2-1	.	many
CASSRGGTGPYEQYF	TGTGCCAGCAGCCGGGGCGGGACAGGCCCCTACGAGCAGTACTTC	TRBV7-2	TRBJ2-7	TRBD1	many
CASSYTGSYNEQFF	TGTGCCAGCAGTTACACGGGGTCCTACAATGAGCAGTTCTTC	TRBV6-5	TRBJ2-1	.	few
CSARSTSGRFYEQYF	TGCAGTGCTAGGTCCACTAGCGGGAGGTTCTACGAGCAGTACTTC	TRBV20-1	TRBJ2-7	TRBD2	few
CASSGAAARQPQHF	TGTGCCAGCAGTGGCGCAGCGGCTCGTCAGCCCCAGCATTTT	TRBV28	TRBJ1-5	.	few
CASSLLSDTEAFF	TGTGCCAGCAGTTTATTGAGCGACACTGAAGCTTTCTTT	TRBV28	TRBJ1-1	.	few
CASSFAGLAGGEQYF	TGTGCCAGCAGCTTCGCGGGACTAGCGGGAGGCGAGCAGTACTTC	TRBV5-4	TRBJ2-7	TRBD2	.
CATSGIRSGRSDEQFF	TGTGCCACCAGCGGAATACGTAGCGGGAGAAGCGATGAGCAGTTCTTC	TRBV15	TRBJ2-1	TRBD2	few
CASSIASGSNQPQHF	TGTGCCAGTAGTATAGCGTCAGGGAGCAATCAGCCCCAGCATTTT	TRBV19	TRBJ1-5	.	many
CANGLGPTDTQYF	TGTGCCAATGGTCTGGGGCCCACAGATACGCAGTATTTT	TRBV10-3	TRBJ2-3	.	.
CASSPRTAANNQPQHF	TGTGCCAGCAGTCCCAGGACAGCCGCCAACAATCAGCCCCAGCATTTT	TRBV28	TRBJ1-5	.	many
CASSQAVRRGTGTDTQYF	TGCGCCAGCAGCCAAGCGGTTAGGAGGGGGACGGGCACAGATACGCAGTATTTT	TRBV4-3	TRBJ2-3	.	many
CASSLQTSGRDEQFF	TGCGCCAGCAGCTTGCAGACTAGCGGGAGGGATGAGCAGTTCTTC	TRBV5-1	TRBJ2-1	TRBD2	many
CARAPTGPEETQYF	TGTGCCAGAGCTCCGACAGGTCCGGAGGAGACCCAGTACTTC	TRBV28	TRBJ2-5	.	.
CASGRAGNTDTQYF	TGTGCCAGTGGTAGAGCGGGGAACACAGATACGCAGTATTTT	TRBV19	TRBJ2-3	TRBD2	.
CASSPLGRASNTDTQYF	TGCGCCAGCAGCCCTTTGGGGAGGGCCTCTAACACAGATACGCAGTATTTT	TRBV4-1	TRBJ2-3	TRBD2	.
CASSSFRDRVDEQYF	TGTGCCAGCAGTTCCTTTCGGGATCGGGTCGACGAGCAGTACTTC	TRBV28	TRBJ2-7	.	few
CASSLWDSYEQYF	TGTGCCAGCAGCTTGTGGGACTCCTACGAGCAGTACTTC	TRBV7-6	TRBJ2-7	.	many
CASSLTAGASNEQFF	TGTGCCAGCAGCCTCACGGCGGGAGCTTCGAATGAGCAGTTCTTC	TRBV3-1	TRBJ2-1	TRBD2	once
CASSYNAEQETQYF	TGTGCCAGCAGTTACAACGCAGAGCAAGAGACCCAGTACTTC	TRBV6-6	TRBJ2-5	.	many
CASRNTGQGVDTQYF	TGTGCCAGCAGAAACACCGGACAGGGGGTTGATACGCAGTATTTT	TRBV6-5	TRBJ2-3	TRBD1	many
CSAVGRTGELFF	TGCAGCGCGGTCGGCCGAACCGGGGAGCTGTTTTTT	TRBV29-1	TRBJ2-2	.	few
CASSGTGAGGYTF	TGCGCCAGCAGCGGGACAGGGGCTGGAGGCTACACCTTC	TRBV10-2	TRBJ1-2	TRBD1	few
CASMAGFTEAFF	TGTGCCAGCATGGCAGGGTTTACTGAAGCTTTCTTT	TRBV7-2	TRBJ1-1	.	few
CASSYGGRNTEAFF	TGTGCCAGCAGTTACGGAGGGAGAAACACTGAAGCTTTCTTT	TRBV6-5	TRBJ1-1	.	many